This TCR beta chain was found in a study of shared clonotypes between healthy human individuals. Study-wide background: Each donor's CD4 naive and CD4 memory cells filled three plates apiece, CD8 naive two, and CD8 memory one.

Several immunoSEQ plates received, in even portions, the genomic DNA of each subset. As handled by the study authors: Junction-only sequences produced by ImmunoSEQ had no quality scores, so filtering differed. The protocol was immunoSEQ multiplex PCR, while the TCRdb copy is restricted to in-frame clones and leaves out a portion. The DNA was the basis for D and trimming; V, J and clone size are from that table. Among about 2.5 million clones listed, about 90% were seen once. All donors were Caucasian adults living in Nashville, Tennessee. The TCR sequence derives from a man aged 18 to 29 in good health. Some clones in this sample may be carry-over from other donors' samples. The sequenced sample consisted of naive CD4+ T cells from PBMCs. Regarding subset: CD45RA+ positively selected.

The CDR3 bases are TGTGCCAGCAGGGGGACAGGGGAATACGAGCAGTACTTC. Its translation is CASRGTGEYEQYF. V and J are TRBV6-6 and TRBJ2-7, with 10 bases aligning to TRBD1. Germline V gene lookup returns CDR1 MNHNY and CDR2 SVGAGI (reference sequence). The length of the CDR3 is 13 residues. With 6 bases clipped from V and 4 bases from J, the junction kept 3 bases outside the gene matches.